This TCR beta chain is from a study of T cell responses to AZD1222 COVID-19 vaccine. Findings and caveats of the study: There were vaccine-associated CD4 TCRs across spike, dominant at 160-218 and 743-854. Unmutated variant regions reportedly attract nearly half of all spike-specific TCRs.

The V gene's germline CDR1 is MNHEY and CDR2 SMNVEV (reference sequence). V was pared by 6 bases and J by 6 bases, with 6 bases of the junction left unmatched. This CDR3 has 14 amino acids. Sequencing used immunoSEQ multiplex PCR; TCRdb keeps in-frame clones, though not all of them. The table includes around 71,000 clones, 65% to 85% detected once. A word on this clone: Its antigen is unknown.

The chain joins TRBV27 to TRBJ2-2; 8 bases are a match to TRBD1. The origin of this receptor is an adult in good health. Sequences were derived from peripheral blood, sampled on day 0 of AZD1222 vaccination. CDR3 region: CASSQGARAGELFF. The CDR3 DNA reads TGTGCCAGCAGCCAGGGGGCGAGGGCCGGGGAGCTGTTTTTT.